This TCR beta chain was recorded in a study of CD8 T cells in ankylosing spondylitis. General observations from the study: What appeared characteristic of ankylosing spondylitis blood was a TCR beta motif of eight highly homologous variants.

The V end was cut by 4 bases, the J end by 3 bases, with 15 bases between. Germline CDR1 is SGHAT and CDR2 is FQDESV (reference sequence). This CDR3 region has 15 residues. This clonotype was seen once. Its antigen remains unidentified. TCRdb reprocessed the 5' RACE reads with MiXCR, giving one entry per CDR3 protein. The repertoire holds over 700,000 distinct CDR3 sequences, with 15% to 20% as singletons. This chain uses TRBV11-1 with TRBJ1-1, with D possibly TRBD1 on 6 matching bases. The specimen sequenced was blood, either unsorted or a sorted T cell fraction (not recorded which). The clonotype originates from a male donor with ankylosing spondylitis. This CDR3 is CASSSLEGGYTEAFF. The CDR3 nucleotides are TGTGCCAGCAGCTCCCTGGAGGGGGGGTACACTGAAGCTTTCTTT.